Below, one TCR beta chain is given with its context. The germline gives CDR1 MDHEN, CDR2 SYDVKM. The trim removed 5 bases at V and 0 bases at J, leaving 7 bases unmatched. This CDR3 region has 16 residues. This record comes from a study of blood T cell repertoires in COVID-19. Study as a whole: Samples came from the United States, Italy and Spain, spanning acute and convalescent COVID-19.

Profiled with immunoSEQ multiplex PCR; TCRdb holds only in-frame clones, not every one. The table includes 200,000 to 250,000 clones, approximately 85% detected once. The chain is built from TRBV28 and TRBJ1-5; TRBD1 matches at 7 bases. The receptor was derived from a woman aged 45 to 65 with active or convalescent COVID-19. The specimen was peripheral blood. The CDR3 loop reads CASSPYRGYSNQPQHF. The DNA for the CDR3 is TGTGCCAGCAGTCCCTACAGGGGATATAGCAATCAGCCCCAGCATTTT.